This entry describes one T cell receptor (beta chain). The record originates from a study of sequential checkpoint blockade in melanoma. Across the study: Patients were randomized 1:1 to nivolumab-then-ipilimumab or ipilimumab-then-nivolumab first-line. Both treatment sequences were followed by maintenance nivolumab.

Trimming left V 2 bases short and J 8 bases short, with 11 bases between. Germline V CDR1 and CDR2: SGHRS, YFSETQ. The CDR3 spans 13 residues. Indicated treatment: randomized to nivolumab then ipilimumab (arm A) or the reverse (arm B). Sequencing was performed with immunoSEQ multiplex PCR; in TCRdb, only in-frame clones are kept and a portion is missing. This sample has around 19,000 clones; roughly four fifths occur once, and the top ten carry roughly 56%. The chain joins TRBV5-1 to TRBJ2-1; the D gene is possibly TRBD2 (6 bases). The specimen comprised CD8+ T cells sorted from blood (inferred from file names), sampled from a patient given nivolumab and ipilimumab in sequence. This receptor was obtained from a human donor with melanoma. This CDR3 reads CASSFGGVDEQFF. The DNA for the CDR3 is TGCGCCAGCAGCTTTGGCGGGGTTGATGAGCAGTTCTTC.